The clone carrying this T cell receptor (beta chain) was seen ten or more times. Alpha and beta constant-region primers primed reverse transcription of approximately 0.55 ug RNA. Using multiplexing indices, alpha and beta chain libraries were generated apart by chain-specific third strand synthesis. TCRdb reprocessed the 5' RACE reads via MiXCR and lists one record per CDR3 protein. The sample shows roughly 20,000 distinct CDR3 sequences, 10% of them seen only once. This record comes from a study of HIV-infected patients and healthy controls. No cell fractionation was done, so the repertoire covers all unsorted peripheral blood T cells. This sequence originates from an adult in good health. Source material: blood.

CDR3 in amino acids: CASSDFLPNEQFF. CDR3 in DNA: TGTGCCAGCAGTGACTTCCTTCCTAATGAGCAGTTCTTC. The chain has TRBV25-1 and TRBJ2-1; D gene ambiguous. Germline V gives CDR1 MGHDK, CDR2 SYGVNS. This CDR3 is built from 13 residues. Trimming removed 3 bases from V and 7 bases from J, with 10 bases in between.